The 29 T cell receptor beta chains presented below share a single source sample, sequenced in a study of T cells in women clearing cervical HPV infection. Libraries were prepared by immunoSEQ multiplex PCR; TCRdb keeps only in-frame clonotypes and omits some of them. The sample includes tens of thousands of clones. The source material was blood buffy coat. The receptors shown here come from a woman aged 18-70 years with a cervical HPV16 infection that either progressed to CIN3+ or cleared (not recorded which).

This clone counts as medium-sized by frequency. The DNA ends 3 residues before the CDR3 does, and the rest of the CDR3 is filled in from the germline J gene. The rearrangement uses TRBV7-9 and TRBJ2-1; tentative D call: TRBD2 (6 bases). V dropped 2 bases and J dropped 1 base, with 9 bases sitting between them. The CDR3 is 15 residues long. CDR1 is SEHNR and CDR2 is FQNEAQ in the germline V gene (reference sequence). The CDR3 sequence: CASSLTLASYNEQFF. The sequenced part of the CDR3 DNA is TGTGCCAGCAGCTTAACGCTAGCGTCCTACAATGAG. The variable domain in full, with the rest retrieved from reference TRBV7-9 and TRBJ2-1, is DTGVSQNPRHKITKRGQNVTFRCDPISEHNRLYWYRQTLGQGPEFLTYFQNEAQLEKSRLLSDRFSAERPKGSFSTLEIQRTEQGDSAMYLCASSLTLASYNEQFFGPGTRLTVL.

As to this clone: Coverage ceases 3 residues before the CDR3 finishes, and the germline J gene fills in the end. The chain uses TRBV7-2 and TRBJ2-1, with 8 bases lining up with TRBD2. CDR1 is SGHTA, CDR2 FQGNSA, per germline. The junction had 8 bases not matched to a gene; V was cut back by 5 bases and J by 5 bases. The CDR3 runs 15 residues. The sequenced part of the CDR3 DNA is TGTGCCAGCAGCCCCTCTCGGGGGGGGGACAATGAG. This translates into CASSPSRGGDNE. The whole CDR3 sequence reads CASSPSRGGDNEQFF. The complete variable domain, with remaining parts taken from reference TRBV7-2 and TRBJ2-1, reads GAGVSQSPSNKVTEKGKDVELRCDPISGHTALYWYRQSLGQGLEFLIYFQGNSAPDKSGLPSDRFSAERTGGSVSTLTIQRTQQEDSAVYLCASSPSRGGDNEQFFGPGTRLTVL.

With regard to this clone: With the read ending 3 residues before the CDR3 end, the germline J gene is used to fill in that end. The chain is built from TRBV6-4 and TRBJ2-3; TRBD1 agrees at 7 bases. Germline CDR1 is MRHNA and CDR2 is SNTAGT. The CDR3 totals 15 residues. J lost 2 bases, V lost 0 bases, and 2 bases had no gene match. The sequenced part of the CDR3 DNA is TGTGCCAGCAGTGACTCGACAGGGCACACAGATACG. This gives the protein CASSDSTGHTDT. The whole CDR3 reads CASSDSTGHTDTQYF.

A remark on this clone: The read ends 3 residues early relative to the CDR3; the germline J gene fills the gap. The genes are TRBV7-9 and TRBJ2-2; TRBD2 is a possible D gene (5 bases). The germline V gene has CDR1 SEHNR and CDR2 FQNEAQ (reference sequence). The CDR3 loop spans 14 amino acids. CDR3: CASSPEGGFSPLFF. The CDR3 bases that were read are TGTGCCAGCAGCCCCGAGGGCGGGTTCTCACCG. Together with reference TRBV7-9 and TRBJ2-2, the CDR3 gives the full variable domain: DTGVSQNPRHKITKRGQNVTFRCDPISEHNRLYWYRQTLGQGPEFLTYFQNEAQLEKSRLLSDRFSAERPKGSFSTLEIQRTEQGDSAMYLCASSPEGGFSPLFFGEGSRLTVL.

Concerning this clone itself: The observed sequence ends 3 residues before the CDR3 terminus, with the missing tail filled in from the germline J gene. The chain is built from TRBV29-1 and TRBJ2-4, with a weak D call TRBD1 (7 bases). This CDR3 comprises 11 residues. Germline V lookup: CDR1 SQVTM, CDR2 ANQGSEA. CDR3 region: CSDQGGYGQYF. CDR3 DNA, as far as it was read: TGCAGCGACCAGGGGGGCTATGGT.

For this clone: Coverage ceases 3 residues before the CDR3 finishes, and the germline J gene fills in the end. This sequence joins TRBV30 and TRBJ1-4, with D hard to call. CDR1 is GTSNPN and CDR2 is SVGIG in the germline V gene (reference sequence). The CDR3 runs to 12 residues. CDR3 sequence reads: CAWSVETSPLFF. The part of the CDR3 DNA that was read is TGTGCCTGGAGTGTAGAAACTTCACCA.

This clone counts as medium-sized by frequency. The CDR3 loop is CASSAQGAVSGNTIYF. The DNA read from the CDR3 is TGTGCCAGCAGCGCCCAGGGGGCGGTAAGTGGAAACACC. The V call is TRBV9, the J call TRBJ1-3; 8 bases are shared with TRBD1. The CDR3 extends 3 residues past the end of the read, so its final part is completed from the germline J gene. V lost 3 bases to trimming and J lost 3 bases; unmatched junction nucleotides: 8. Germline assignment: CDR1 SGDLS and CDR2 YYNGEE. This CDR3 is 16 amino acids long. The full variable domain, rest sourced from reference TRBV9 and TRBJ1-3, is DSGVTQTPKHLITATGQRVTLRCSPRSGDLSVYWYQQSLDQGLQFLIQYYNGEERAKGNILERFSAQQFPDLHSELNLSSLELGDSALYFCASSAQGAVSGNTIYFGEGSWLTVV.

Details on this clone: The read gets to within 3 residues of the CDR3 end, and the germline J gene fills in the rest. The chain combines TRBV4-1 with TRBJ1-3; D is unresolved. The V gene's germline CDR1 is MGHRA and CDR2 YSYEKL. CDR3 length equals 16 residues. Deletions cut 0 bases from V and 4 bases from J, with 13 bases between. The CDR3: CASSQDVGVRGNTIYF. CDR3 DNA (partial): TGCGCCAGCAGCCAAGATGTCGGGGTTAGAGGAAACACC.

This clone is called medium-sized based on its frequency. The CDR3 goes on 3 residues after the read ends, and that part is filled in from the germline J gene. This sequence joins TRBV10-3 and TRBJ2-2; D is perhaps TRBD1 (5 bases). The CDR3 totals 17 residues. V gave up 5 bases and J gave up 3 bases, with 19 bases separating them. Germline CDR1 is ENHRY and CDR2 is SYGVKD. CDR3 DNA (partial): TGTGCCATCAGTATCGTTCTGGCCAGGGTCCACACCGGGGAG. Amino acids: CAISIVLARVHTGE. The entire CDR3 sequence reads CAISIVLARVHTGELFF.

On this clone itself: With the read ending 3 residues before the CDR3 end, the germline J gene is used to fill in that end. This sequence joins TRBV11-2 and TRBJ2-7; 10 nucleotides match TRBD1. This CDR3 region has 14 residues. With V trimmed by 5 bases and J by 4 bases, 5 bases remained unmatched. Germline V gene sequence: CDR1 SGHAT, CDR2 FQNNGV. The CDR3 loop is CASSTGQGSYEQYF. Incomplete CDR3 DNA: TGTGCCAGCAGCACGGGACAGGGGAGTTACGAG.

On this clone itself: The DNA ends 3 residues before the CDR3 does, and the rest of the CDR3 is filled in from the germline J gene. The V call is TRBV5-1, the J call TRBJ2-3; 7 nucleotides line up with TRBD2. This CDR3 region has 15 residues. Unmatched junction bases numbered 11, after V lost 6 bases and J lost 4 bases. Germline V gives CDR1 SGHRS, CDR2 YFSETQ. CDR3 DNA (partial): TGCGCCAGCAAAAATTCTAAGCGGGGTGCAGATACG. The encoded protein is CASKNSKRGADT. In full, the CDR3 is CASKNSKRGADTQYF.

Remarks on this clone: The CDR3 goes on 3 residues after the read ends, and that part is filled in from the germline J gene. The chain carries TRBV20-1 and TRBJ1-5; 7 bases align to TRBD1. The CDR3 is 17 amino acids. Trimming took 6 bases from V and 0 from J; bases not matched to a gene: 14. Germline V gene data show CDR1 as DFQATT and CDR2 as SNEGSKA (reference sequence). This CDR3 reads CSAPPGTANYSNQPQHF. The CDR3 bases that were read are TGCAGTGCCCCACCCGGGACAGCTAACTATAGCAATCAGCCC.

A remark on this clone: The read halts 3 residues ahead of the CDR3 end, with the missing end drawn from the germline J gene. The rearrangement joins TRBV5-1 to TRBJ1-4; 9 nucleotides match TRBD1. The germline CDR1 and CDR2 sequences are SGHRS and YFSETQ. The length of the CDR3 is 17 residues. The sequenced part of the CDR3 DNA is TGCGCCAGCAGCGAACAACCGGGACAGGGTTCTAATTCACCA. Its translation is CASSEQPGQGSNSP. The complete CDR3 reads CASSEQPGQGSNSPLFF.

A note on this clone: The CDR3 goes on 3 residues after the read ends, and that part is filled in from the germline J gene. This chain joins TRBV2 and TRBJ2-3; possibly TRBD2 for D (5 bases). The CDR3 is made up of 12 amino acids. V was clipped by 7 bases and J by 1 base, with 6 bases between them. Germline V CDR1 and CDR2: SNHLY, FYNNEI. The part of the CDR3 DNA that was read is TGTGCCAGCATCGGGGGCACAGATACG. Residues: CASIGGTDT. The full CDR3 protein reads CASIGGTDTQYF.

As concerns this clone: Coverage ceases 3 residues before the CDR3 finishes, and the germline J gene fills in the end. The chain combines TRBV5-1 with TRBJ2-7; 11 positions match TRBD1. The germline gives CDR1 SGHRS, CDR2 YFSETQ. The CDR3 totals 15 residues. The V gene end was trimmed by 0 bases and the J gene end by 2 bases; junction bases not matched to a gene: 1. CDR3 in amino acids: CASSLGGQGAYEQYF. The sequenced part of the CDR3 DNA is TGCGCCAGCAGCTTGGGGGGACAGGGGGCCTACGAG.

As to this clone: Read sequence stops 3 residues before the CDR3 end, and the germline J gene provides the missing end. J is TRBJ2-3 and V is TRBV19, with D possibly matching TRBD2 (8 bases). CDR1 LNHDA and CDR2 SQIVND come from the germline V gene (reference sequence). The CDR3 is made up of 18 amino acids. CDR3 residues: CASRPGRAMTGPGETQYF. The sequenced CDR3 bases are TGTGCCAGTAGACCCGGGAGGGCCATGACAGGGCCCGGGGAGACG.

Concerning this clone itself: The read terminates 3 residues before the CDR3 end, so the remaining end is supplied by the germline J gene. This chain uses TRBV7-9 with TRBJ1-6; no clear D. In germline, CDR1 is SEHNR, CDR2 FQNEAQ (reference sequence). Trimming removed 1 base at V and 7 bases at J, with 11 bases between. There are 15 residues in the CDR3. The CDR3 loop reads CASSLDGVRNSPLHF. Partial CDR3 DNA: TGTGCCAGCAGCTTAGACGGGGTTAGGAATTCACCC.

Remarks on this clone: Read data end 3 residues before the CDR3 end; the end is taken from the germline J gene. The chain links TRBV18 to TRBJ2-5; a weak D match, TRBD2 (6 bases). Germline V gives CDR1 KGHSH, CDR2 LQKENI. V was cut by 3 bases and J by 5 bases, with 13 bases left in between. The CDR3 spans 14 residues. The CDR3 sequence is CASSPGFAGETQYF. Incomplete CDR3 DNA: TGTGCCAGCTCACCTGGGTTTGCGGGGGAGACC.

To note about this clone: The sequenced fragment ends 3 residues before the CDR3 boundary, so the rest is inferred from the germline J gene. The chain links TRBV5-6 to TRBJ2-5, with 7 bases lining up with TRBD2. The CDR3 consists of 13 residues. From germline, CDR1 is SGHDT and CDR2 YYEEEE. With 4 bases clipped from V and 5 bases from J, the junction kept 5 bases outside the gene matches. The CDR3 loop reads CASSPRGGETQYF. The part of the CDR3 DNA that was read is TGTGCCAGCAGCCCTAGGGGAGGGGAGACC.

Remarks on this clone: The CDR3 end falls 3 residues outside the read, so it is completed with the germline J gene. Other DNA sequences in this sample translate to the same CDR3. This chain connects TRBV19 to TRBJ1-5; 8 bases map to TRBD1. Losses at the gene ends were 5 bases for V and 2 bases for J; bases not matched to a gene: 5. CDR3 length: 15 amino acids. Germline assignment: CDR1 LNHDA and CDR2 SQIVND (reference sequence). The covered CDR3 bases are TGTGCCAGTAGTTCCCCGGGACAGGGCAATCAGCCC. Amino acids: CASSSPGQGNQP. The whole CDR3 region reads CASSSPGQGNQPQHF.

Of note for this clone: Read data end 3 residues before the CDR3 end; the end is taken from the germline J gene. The rearrangement joins TRBV19 to TRBJ2-3; possibly TRBD1 for D (6 bases). Deletions cut 11 bases from V and 2 bases from J, with 17 bases between. This CDR3 contains 14 residues. Germline-derived CDR1 and CDR2 are LNHDA and SQIVND (reference sequence). The CDR3 loop reads CASDTNRDTDTQYF. The sequenced CDR3 bases are TGTGCCTCAGATACGAACAGGGACACAGATACG.

In regard to this clone: The sequence runs out 3 residues before the end of the CDR3; the remainder is reconstructed from the germline J gene. This chain joins TRBV15 and TRBJ2-2; D is possibly TRBD1 (5 bases). The V end lost 1 base, the J end lost 8 bases, and 11 bases lay between the germline ends. Germline V gene sequence: CDR1 LNHNV, CDR2 YYDKDF (reference sequence). CDR3 length equals 14 residues. The sequenced part of the CDR3 DNA is TGTGCCACCAGCAGAGGGGGCGAGTTGGGGGAG. Residues: CATSRGGELGE. The entire CDR3 reads CATSRGGELGELFF.

In regard to this clone: With the read ending 3 residues before the CDR3 end, the germline J gene is used to fill in that end. This sequence joins TRBV7-8 and TRBJ2-1; 8 bases line up with TRBD2. The germline CDR1 and CDR2 sequences are SGHVS and FQNEAQ. J gave up 0 bases and V 2 bases, and 3 bases lay outside the gene matches. This CDR3 has 16 amino acids. The CDR3 loop reads CASSLSSGGSYNEQFF. CDR3 DNA, as far as it was read: TGTGCCAGCAGCTTAAGCAGCGGGGGCTCCTACAATGAG.

About this clone itself: The read comes to an end 3 residues before the CDR3 does, leaving the germline J gene to fill in the end. The chain employs TRBV2 and TRBJ1-6; maybe TRBD1 (5 bases). Trimming took off 6 bases at V and 6 bases at J, with 18 bases between the two ends. Germline V gene data show CDR1 as SNHLY and CDR2 as FYNNEI. The CDR3 sequence is 16 residues long. CDR3: CASSEPGSWSNSPLHF. The sequenced part of the CDR3 DNA is TGTGCCAGCAGCGAACCAGGGTCCTGGAGTAATTCACCC.

In regard to this clone: From the germline J gene comes the end of the CDR3, since the read stops 3 residues before it. The chain couples TRBV18 to TRBJ1-1; D is possibly TRBD1 (5 bases). Germline V gene data show CDR1 as KGHSH and CDR2 as LQKENI. The CDR3 is 15 amino acids. V lost 3 bases, J lost 0 bases, and 11 bases lay in between. This CDR3 reads CASSPTDVMNTEAFF. CDR3 bases read: TGTGCCAGCTCACCGACAGATGTCATGAACACTGAA.

The CDR3 is CASSGRGNTEAFF. The CDR3 DNA, read in part, is TGTGCCAGCAGTGGCAGGGGGAACACTGAA. This sequence joins TRBV2 and TRBJ1-1; weak D call: TRBD1 (6 bases). The read ends 3 residues shy of where the CDR3 ends; the end is completed using the germline J gene. The CDR3 is made up of 13 amino acids. The V end lost 4 bases, the J end lost 1 base, and 7 bases lay between the germline ends. The germline V gene has CDR1 SNHLY and CDR2 FYNNEI.

Notes on this clone: Read sequence stops 3 residues before the CDR3 end, and the germline J gene provides the missing end. The J gene is TRBJ1-2, the V gene TRBV19; TRBD1 agrees at 8 bases. Germline lookup yields CDR1 LNHDA and CDR2 SQIVND (reference sequence). The CDR3 runs to 15 residues. J was trimmed by 6 bases and V by 3 bases; bases with no gene match: 9. The CDR3 bases that were read are TGTGCCAGTAGTATTCAAGGGACAGGCGCTGATGGC. It encodes CASSIQGTGADG. The entire CDR3 reads CASSIQGTGADGYTF. Using reference TRBV19 and TRBJ1-2 for the parts outside the CDR3, the full variable domain is DGGITQSPKYLFRKEGQNVTLSCEQNLNHDAMYWYRQDPGQGLRLIYYSQIVNDFQKGDIAEGYSVSREKKESFPLTVTSAQKNPTAFYLCASSIQGTGADGYTFGSGTRLTVV.

Points on this clone: The read terminates 3 residues ahead of where the CDR3 ends, so the germline J gene completes it. V usage is TRBV28 and J usage is TRBJ2-7; 9 bases align to TRBD1. The CDR3 is made up of 14 amino acids. Germline V gene lookup returns CDR1 MDHEN and CDR2 SYDVKM. J lost 2 bases, V lost 5 bases, and 4 bases had no gene match. The DNA read from the CDR3 is TGTGCCAGCAGTAATACAGGGGGCACCTACGAG. Amino acids: CASSNTGGTYE. The CDR3, in full, reads CASSNTGGTYEQYF.

In the case of this clone: The read falls 3 residues short of the CDR3 end, and the missing part is taken from the germline J gene. The V and J genes are TRBV12-3 or TRBV12-4 and TRBJ2-1; 8 bases map to TRBD1. Trimming cost V 6 bases and J 2 bases; bases outside gene matches: 6. The CDR3 covers 15 residues. Here the CDR3 reads CASRSGGAPYNEQFF. CDR3 DNA (partial): TGTGCCAGCAGGTCAGGGGGCGCCCCCTACAATGAG.